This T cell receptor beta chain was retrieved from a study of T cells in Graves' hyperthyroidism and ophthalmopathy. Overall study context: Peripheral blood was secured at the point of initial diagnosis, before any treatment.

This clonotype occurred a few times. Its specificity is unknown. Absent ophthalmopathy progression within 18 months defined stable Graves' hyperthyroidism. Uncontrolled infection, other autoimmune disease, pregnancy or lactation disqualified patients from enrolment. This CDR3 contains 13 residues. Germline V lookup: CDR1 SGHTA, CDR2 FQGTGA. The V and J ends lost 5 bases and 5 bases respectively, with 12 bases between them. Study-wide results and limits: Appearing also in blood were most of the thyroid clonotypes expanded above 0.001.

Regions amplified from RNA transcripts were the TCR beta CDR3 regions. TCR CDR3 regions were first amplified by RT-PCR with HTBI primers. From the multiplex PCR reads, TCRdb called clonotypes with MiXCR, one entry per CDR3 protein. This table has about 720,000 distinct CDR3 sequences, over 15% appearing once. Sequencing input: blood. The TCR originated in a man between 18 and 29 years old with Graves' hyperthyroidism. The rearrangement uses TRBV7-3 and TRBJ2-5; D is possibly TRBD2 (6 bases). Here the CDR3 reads CASSEGGVETQYF. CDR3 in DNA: TGTGCCAGCAGCGAAGGCGGGGTGGAGACCCAGTACTTC.